This passage covers 14 T cell receptor beta chains from one sample sequenced in a study of beta chain features in type 1 diabetes (dated by TCRdb to 2016 to 2019). The library came from the immunoSEQ multiplex PCR assay. The High Capacity cDNA Reverse Transcription Kit was used to reverse transcribe all of the isolated RNA, meaning that expressed TCRB transcripts were what got sequenced. The source is immuneACCESS, and TCRdb retained only in-frame sequences with V and J called. Part of the clones is not carried over; for the studies checked, unresolved V genes explain less than half of this, and the remainder is unexplained. Here the sample has fewer than 250,000 clones; about 71% occur a single time. The top ten clones comprise around 0.05% of the sample. Input material: naive CD4+ T cells from blood. The sample's cell subset or site label, in plain terms: true naive CD4+ T cells. The receptors stem from a man aged 25-40 years in good health.

This clone was found a few times. The chain recombines TRBV29-1 with TRBJ2-3, with D possibly TRBD1 on 6 matching bases. The V end lost 7 bases, the J end lost 3 bases, and 11 bases lay between the germline ends. CDR1 and CDR2 (germline): SQVTM, ANQGSEA. This CDR3 region has 12 residues. For the CDR3, the DNA is TGCAGCGACTCACAGGGAACAGATACGCAGTATTTT. Its protein is CSDSQGTDTQYF.

V and J are TRBV30 and TRBJ1-2, with D hard to call. From germline, CDR1 is GTSNPN and CDR2 SVGIG (reference sequence). The CDR3 is 11 residues long. V shed 3 bases and J shed 3 bases, with 5 bases lying between them. The CDR3 DNA follows: TGTGCCTGGAGCGCTTACTATGGCTACACCTTC. This gives the protein CAWSAYYGYTF.

This rearrangement joins TRBV30 to TRBJ2-5; D uncertain. The germline CDR1 and CDR2 sequences are GTSNPN and SVGIG (reference sequence). Trimming shortened V by 0 bases and J by 4 bases, and 12 bases separated the two germline ends. This CDR3 contains 14 residues. In DNA, the CDR3 is TGTGCCTGGAGTGTACACGCCCCCGGAGAGACCCAGTACTTC. It translates to CAWSVHAPGETQYF.

CDR3 sequence: CASSEVLQETQYF. DNA for the CDR3: TGTGCCAGCAGTGAAGTTCTCCAAGAGACCCAGTACTTC. This sequence joins TRBV25-1 and TRBJ2-5, with D unclear. Germline V lookup: CDR1 MGHDK, CDR2 SYGVNS. The germline V and J ends were trimmed by 2 bases and 1 base, with 5 bases remaining between them. The CDR3 sequence is 13 residues long.

This chain connects TRBV29-1 to TRBJ1-1, with D maybe TRBD1 (5 bases). The CDR3 has 15 amino acids. V was pared by 2 bases and J by 1 base, with 14 bases between. CDR1 SQVTM and CDR2 ANQGSEA come from the germline V gene. The CDR3 loop is CSVENRKGTNTEAFF. CDR3 nucleotides: TGCAGCGTTGAAAATCGGAAGGGGACGAACACTGAAGCTTTCTTT.

V gene TRBV5-1 combines with J gene TRBJ2-1; unclear D gene. This CDR3 spans 14 amino acids. The ends were cut back, 0 bases at V and 2 bases at J, with 6 bases in the middle. In germline, CDR1 is SGHRS, CDR2 YFSETQ. The CDR3 nucleotides are TGCGCCAGCAGCTTGGAGGGCCCCTACAATGAGCAGTTCTTC. Encoded protein: CASSLEGPYNEQFF. The whole variable domain, remainder taken from reference TRBV5-1 and TRBJ2-1, is KAGVTQTPRYLIKTRGQQVTLSCSPISGHRSVSWYQQTPGQGLQFLFEYFSETQRNKGNFPGRFSGRQFSNSRSEMNVSTLELGDSALYLCASSLEGPYNEQFFGPGTRLTVL.

The chain carries TRBV7-9 and TRBJ1-1; D is ambiguous. The CDR3 is made up of 11 amino acids. V dropped 5 bases and J dropped 7 bases, with 8 bases sitting between them. Germline values: CDR1 SEHNR, CDR2 FQNEAQ (reference sequence). The CDR3 DNA sequence: TGTGCCAGCAGCATGAGGAGTGAAGCTTTCTTT. Translating gives CASSMRSEAFF. The whole variable domain, remainder taken from reference TRBV7-9 and TRBJ1-1, is DTGVSQNPRHKITKRGQNVTFRCDPISEHNRLYWYRQTLGQGPEFLTYFQNEAQLEKSRLLSDRFSAERPKGSFSTLEIQRTEQGDSAMYLCASSMRSEAFFGQGTRLTVV.

The chain is built from TRBV29-1 and TRBJ2-3; D ambiguous. Per the germline V gene, CDR1 is SQVTM and CDR2 is ANQGSEA. Trimming left V 4 bases short and J 0 bases short, with 11 bases between. The length of the CDR3 is 14 residues. CDR3: CSVGRTASTDTQYF. CDR3 nucleotides: TGCAGCGTTGGTAGGACCGCTAGCACAGATACGCAGTATTTT.

This clone was seen a handful of times. This chain joins TRBV29-1 and TRBJ2-5; D may be TRBD1 (6 bases). CDR3 size: 12 residues. The germline gives CDR1 SQVTM, CDR2 ANQGSEA. V was clipped by 3 bases and J by 6 bases, with 11 bases between them. Here the CDR3 DNA reads TGCAGCGTTGACACAGGGAAAAAGACCCAGTACTTC. Translation gives CSVDTGKKTQYF.

The CDR3 loop is CSVVGSYGYTF. In DNA form, the CDR3 reads TGCAGCGTTGTTGGCAGCTATGGCTACACCTTC. V usage is TRBV29-1 and J usage is TRBJ1-2, with D uncertain. Germline-derived CDR1 and CDR2 are SQVTM and ANQGSEA. Trimming removed 4 bases from V and 4 bases from J, with 7 bases in between. The CDR3 runs 11 residues.

J is TRBJ1-5 and V is TRBV30; D uncertain. V dropped 5 bases and J dropped 0 bases, with 8 bases sitting between them. Germline CDR1 is GTSNPN and CDR2 is SVGIG (reference sequence). There are 13 residues in the CDR3. CDR3 DNA sequence: TGTGCCTGGGGGTATGATAGCAATCAGCCCCAGCATTTT. Translation: CAWGYDSNQPQHF.

This chain connects TRBV4-2 to TRBJ2-7; the match to TRBD2 covers 9 bases. The length of the CDR3 is 16 residues. Germline trimming cut 0 bases from V and 5 bases from J; bases unmatched to any gene: 8. Germline assignment: CDR1 LGHNA and CDR2 YNFKEQ. The CDR3 sequence is CASSQDASGDWNEQYF. CDR3 nucleotide sequence: TGTGCCAGCAGCCAAGATGCTAGCGGGGACTGGAACGAGCAGTACTTC.

This chain links TRBV30 with TRBJ1-1; D not resolved. Germline V gene data show CDR1 as GTSNPN and CDR2 as SVGIG (reference sequence). Trimming removed 3 bases from V and 0 bases from J, with 17 bases in between. The CDR3 length is 16 residues. The CDR3 nucleotides read TGTGCCTGGAGATACGGTGGTCTAAGACTGAACACTGAAGCTTTCTTT. Translated, it gives CAWRYGGLRLNTEAFF.

The V gene is TRBV27, the J gene TRBJ1-5; D is uncertain. Germline V gene lookup returns CDR1 MNHEY and CDR2 SMNVEV (reference sequence). Trimming pared 2 bases from V and 7 bases from J, leaving 12 bases between. The CDR3 length is 14 residues. The CDR3 here is CASSLRESEQPQHF. The CDR3 nucleotides are TGTGCCAGCAGTTTACGGGAAAGTGAACAGCCCCAGCATTTT.